This T cell receptor beta chain was sequenced for a study of blood T cell repertoires in COVID-19. As for the study in general: Sample material is recorded as cDNA or gDNA derived from T cells, B-cell-depleted T cells, or PBMCs.

This clone was observed a single time. Measured with immunoSEQ multiplex PCR; TCRdb has only the in-frame clones, and not every one. This table holds about 54,000 clones, about nine tenths found once. CDR1 SGHRS and CDR2 YFSETQ come from the germline V gene. Trimming removed 4 bases from V and 5 bases from J, with 9 bases in between. This CDR3 has 12 amino acids. V usage is TRBV5-1 and J usage is TRBJ1-2; D unresolved. The clonotype was recovered from a woman aged 40 to 55 with active COVID-19. The sequenced material came from peripheral blood. The CDR3 region is CASSVDGYGYTF. The CDR3 region has the DNA TGCGCCAGCAGCGTGGACGGGTATGGCTACACCTTC.